Below are 14 T cell receptor beta chains sequenced from a single sample in a study of T cell repertoires in cytomegalovirus infection. TCRdb called the reads again in MiXCR, with one record for every CDR3 protein. The sample includes 300,000 to 400,000 distinct CDR3 sequences, more than 8% of them seen just once. Sequenced sample: PBMCs. The receptors were sampled from a human donor in good health (CMV status not recorded). Some clones in this sample may be carry-over from other donors' samples.

This chain connects TRBV12-3 or TRBV12-4 to TRBJ2-7; D possibly matches TRBD1 or TRBD2 (5 bases each). This CDR3 is built from 14 residues. Trimming shortened V by 8 bases and J by 3 bases, and 17 bases separated the two germline ends. Here the CDR3 DNA reads TGTGCCAGCTGCAACCGGGACGGATACTACGAGCAGTACTTC. As protein: CASCNRDGYYEQYF.

This clonotype has at least ten counts. The chain has TRBV11-3 and TRBJ2-1, with a possible D match to TRBD2 (5 bases). With 0 bases removed from V and 1 base from J, the gap between germline ends came to 7 bases. Germline-derived CDR1 and CDR2 are SGHNT and YENEEA. The CDR3 is 15 residues long. The CDR3 loop reads CASSLDSGSYNEQFF. The CDR3 DNA reads as TGTGCCAGCAGCTTAGACAGCGGATCCTACAATGAGCAGTTCTTC.

This clonotype appeared a few times. The chain recombines TRBV28 with TRBJ1-5, with 9 bases matching TRBD1. The germline V gene has CDR1 MDHEN and CDR2 SYDVKM. The V gene end was trimmed by 6 bases and the J gene end by 5 bases; junction bases not matched to a gene: 20. CDR3 length: 19 residues. As DNA, the CDR3 is TGTGCCAGCAGCCTGCTGGGACAGGGTATTAGAGCGAACCATCAGCCCCAGCATTTT. Translated: CASSLLGQGIRANHQPQHF.

Concerning this clonotype: Mismatch with germline at one junction end may stem from a read error. This chain uses TRBV27 with TRBJ1-3; tentative D call: TRBD1 (6 bases). From germline, CDR1 is MNHEY and CDR2 SMNVEV (reference sequence). The CDR3 spans 16 residues. In DNA, the CDR3 is TGTGCCAGCAGGGGGGGGGACACCGGATCTGGAAACACCACATATTTT. Translated: CASRGGDTGSGNTTYF.

This clonotype appeared many times. The rearrangement links TRBV29-1 to TRBJ2-5; no firm D call. The V end lost 6 bases, the J end lost 1 base, and 9 bases lay between the germline ends. The CDR3 spans 12 residues. Germline CDR1 and CDR2: SQVTM and ANQGSEA. Here the CDR3 reads CSVKGFQETQYF. The CDR3 DNA follows: TGCAGCGTAAAGGGATTCCAAGAGACCCAGTACTTC.

Here the CDR3 reads CASSLMAGSSYNEQFF. The CDR3 nucleotides read TGTGCCAGCAGCTTAATGGCGGGGAGCTCCTACAATGAGCAGTTCTTC. V and J are TRBV7-3 and TRBJ2-1; D is perhaps TRBD2 (6 bases). Trimming removed 1 base from V and 0 bases from J, with 10 bases in between. This CDR3 region has 16 residues. The germline gives CDR1 SGHTA, CDR2 FQGTGA.

This clonotype was seen ten or more times. The chain has TRBV12-3 or TRBV12-4 and TRBJ1-2; the match to TRBD1 covers 8 bases. The CDR3 spans 15 residues. V shed 4 bases and J 8 bases; nucleotides not matched to a gene: 12. CDR3: CASSSRTGKGGGYTF. CDR3 nucleotide sequence: TGTGCCAGCAGTTCCCGGACAGGGAAAGGCGGGGGCTACACCTTC.

This chain links TRBV28 with TRBJ1-1; D is undetermined. The CDR3 runs to 13 residues. V gave up 2 bases and J gave up 4 bases, with 8 bases separating them. The germline V gene has CDR1 MDHEN and CDR2 SYDVKM. In DNA, the CDR3 is TGTGCCAGCAGTTTACTCAGTCCCACTGAAGCTTTCTTT. Protein product: CASSLLSPTEAFF.

This clonotype occurred many times. The rearrangement links TRBV7-4 to TRBJ1-1, with 8 bases identical to TRBD1. Trimming removed 4 bases from V and 3 bases from J; junction bases left unmatched: 4. Germline CDR1 reads SGHVT; CDR2 reads SQSDAQ. The CDR3 extends over 14 amino acids. The CDR3 sequence: CASSCQGADTEAFF. DNA of the CDR3: TGTGCCAGCAGCTGTCAGGGGGCGGACACTGAAGCTTTCTTT.

This clonotype came up many times. V and J are TRBV5-6 and TRBJ1-2; TRBD1 aligns across 7 bases. Germline trimming cut 4 bases from V and 4 bases from J; bases unmatched to any gene: 7. This CDR3 comprises 14 residues. Germline values: CDR1 SGHDT, CDR2 YYEEEE. CDR3 DNA: TGTGCCAGCAGCGCGGGACAGAGGTCCTATGGCTACACCTTC. Its protein is CASSAGQRSYGYTF. Based on the CDR3 plus reference TRBV5-6 and TRBJ1-2, the full variable domain is DAGVTQSPTHLIKTRGQQVTLRCSPKSGHDTVSWYQQALGQGPQFIFQYYEEEERQRGNFPDRFSGHQFPNYSSELNVNALLLGDSALYLCASSAGQRSYGYTFGSGTRLTVV.

This clonotype has a handful of counts. The V and J genes are TRBV20-1 and TRBJ1-1; the D is unclear. The length of the CDR3 is 15 residues. The V gene lost 7 bases and the J gene lost 0 bases, with 18 bases spanning the gap. From germline, CDR1 is DFQATT and CDR2 SNEGSKA (reference sequence). The CDR3 is CSVPTLKQLNTEAFF. CDR3 sequence (DNA): TGCAGTGTTCCAACCTTGAAACAGCTGAACACTGAAGCTTTCTTT.

This clonotype was recorded at least ten times. The chain combines TRBV27 with TRBJ2-7; 7 bases map to TRBD1. The V gene's germline CDR1 is MNHEY and CDR2 SMNVEV (reference sequence). V was clipped by 4 bases and J by 0 bases; unmatched bases: 6. This CDR3 is 15 amino acids long. The CDR3 DNA sequence: TGTGCCAGCAGTTCAACAGGGGCAAGCTCCTACGAGCAGTACTTC. It yields the protein CASSSTGASSYEQYF.

This clonotype was detected ten times or more. The CDR3 nucleotides are TGTGCCAGCAGGGGCAGGGCTAATCAGCCCCAGCATTTT. It yields the protein CASRGRANQPQHF. The chain links TRBV28 to TRBJ1-5; D is perhaps TRBD1 (5 bases). Trimming took 6 bases from V and 4 from J, leaving 10 bases between them. Per the germline V gene, CDR1 is MDHEN and CDR2 is SYDVKM. This CDR3 comprises 13 residues.

This clonotype was seen more than once but under ten times. V usage is TRBV12-3 or TRBV12-4 and J usage is TRBJ2-7; TRBD2 matches at 10 bases. J lost 4 bases, V lost 6 bases, and 6 bases had no gene match. CDR3 size: 14 residues. CDR3 DNA sequence: TGTGCCAGCAGCCCTACTAGCGGGGAATACGAGCAGTACTTC. Translated, it gives CASSPTSGEYEQYF.